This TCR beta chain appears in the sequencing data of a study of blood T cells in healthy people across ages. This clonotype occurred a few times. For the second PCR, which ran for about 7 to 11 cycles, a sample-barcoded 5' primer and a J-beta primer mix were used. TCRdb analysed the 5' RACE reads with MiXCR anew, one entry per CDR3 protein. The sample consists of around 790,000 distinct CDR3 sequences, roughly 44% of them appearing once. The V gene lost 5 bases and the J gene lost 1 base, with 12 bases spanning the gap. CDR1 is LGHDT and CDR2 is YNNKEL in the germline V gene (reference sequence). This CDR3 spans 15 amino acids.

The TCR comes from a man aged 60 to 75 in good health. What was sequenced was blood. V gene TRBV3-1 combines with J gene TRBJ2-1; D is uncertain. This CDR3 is CASSAISSSYNEQFF. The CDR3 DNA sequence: TGTGCCAGCAGCGCCATTTCTTCTTCCTACAATGAGCAGTTCTTC.